Shown below are 21 T cell receptor beta chains from a single sample sequenced in a study of T cell repertoires in cytomegalovirus infection. These TCRs are of unknown antigen specificity. MiXCR, run by TCRdb on the reads, gives a single entry per CDR3 protein. The table shows fewer than 1,000,000 distinct CDR3 sequences, with about a third occurring only once. The material sequenced was cultured CD8+ T cells from PBMCs, taken from culture after CMV antigen stimulation. The receptor set was obtained from a human donor in good health (CMV status not recorded). Some clones in this sample may be carry-over from other donors' samples.

The gene calls are TRBV20-1 and TRBJ2-1; 8 nucleotides align to TRBD2. The V gene's germline CDR1 is DFQATT and CDR2 SNEGSKA (reference sequence). V gave up 6 bases and J gave up 4 bases; unmatched junction bases: 8. The CDR3 covers 14 residues. This CDR3 is CSAPKRGPYNEQFF. The CDR3, as DNA: TGCAGTGCCCCCAAGCGGGGGCCTTACAATGAGCAGTTCTTC.

This chain connects TRBV6-1 to TRBJ2-3, with TRBD1 matching over 7 bases. CDR3 length equals 15 residues. Germline V CDR1 and CDR2: MNHNS, SASEGT. J gave up 2 bases and V 6 bases, and 8 bases lay outside the gene matches. The CDR3 sequence: CASRITQGFTDTQYF. The CDR3 DNA reads TGTGCCAGCAGAATTACACAGGGGTTCACAGATACGCAGTATTTT.

This clonotype was counted between two and nine times. In DNA form, the CDR3 reads TGTGCCAGCAGTTACTCGAGGGGGGGCCATGGAGAGACCCAGTACTTC. This encodes CASSYSRGGHGETQYF. The chain combines TRBV6-5 with TRBJ2-5, with D perhaps TRBD2 (7 bases). Germline V CDR1 and CDR2: MNHEY, SVGAGI. Trimming pared 0 bases from V and 4 bases from J, leaving 15 bases between. CDR3 length: 16 amino acids.

A few counts support this clonotype. The chain recombines TRBV9 with TRBJ1-2, with a tentative D call TRBD1 (5 bases). Germline V gives CDR1 SGDLS, CDR2 YYNGEE. The CDR3 contains 15 residues. V dropped 3 bases and J dropped 0 bases, with 12 bases sitting between them. CDR3 DNA sequence: TGTGCCAGCAGCGGCCGGGACGGTACTAACTATGGCTACACCTTC. This sequence encodes CASSGRDGTNYGYTF.

This chain links TRBV7-6 with TRBJ1-1; D is ambiguous. The germline V and J ends were trimmed by 6 bases and 3 bases, with 11 bases remaining between them. This CDR3 contains 13 residues. CDR1 SGHVS and CDR2 FNYEAQ come from the germline V gene. The CDR3 DNA is TGTGCCAGCAGTCTGTTAGCGGACACTGAAGCTTTCTTT. As protein: CASSLLADTEAFF.

The chain uses TRBV9 and TRBJ2-3; 11 bases fit TRBD2. Germline-derived CDR1 and CDR2 are SGDLS and YYNGEE. Unmatched junction bases numbered 9, after V lost 4 bases and J lost 2 bases. CDR3 length: 17 amino acids. In DNA, the CDR3 is TGTGCCAGCAGCACCTTTCCTAGCGGGGGGCCCACAGATACGCAGTATTTT. Residues: CASSTFPSGGPTDTQYF.

This clonotype was seen at least ten times. V and J are TRBV7-6 and TRBJ1-1; 7 bases fit TRBD1. This CDR3 is 12 amino acids long. With 7 bases clipped from V and 8 bases from J, the junction kept 7 bases outside the gene matches. Germline CDR1 SGHVS, CDR2 FNYEAQ. The CDR3 region is CASKGGRGEAFF. CDR3 coding DNA: TGTGCCAGCAAAGGGGGCCGAGGGGAAGCTTTCTTT. Drawing the rest from reference TRBV7-6 and TRBJ1-1, the complete variable domain is GAGVSQSPRYKVTKRGQDVALRCDPISGHVSLYWYRQALGQGPEFLTYFNYEAQQDKSGLPNDRFSAERPEGSISTLTIQRTEQRDSAMYRCASKGGRGEAFFGQGTRLTVV.

The rearrangement uses TRBV11-2 and TRBJ1-1; D gene ambiguous. The length of the CDR3 is 15 residues. Trimming took 3 bases from V and 1 from J, leaving 12 bases between them. Looked up from germline, CDR1 is SGHAT and CDR2 is FQNNGV. CDR3 sequence (DNA): TGTGCCAGCAGCTTGCCCCTATGGGGGAACACTGAAGCTTTCTTT. Residues: CASSLPLWGNTEAFF.

This clonotype was recorded a few times. The chain is built from TRBV7-3 and TRBJ2-5; D remains ambiguous. Trimming removed 2 bases from V and 1 base from J, with 11 bases in between. Germline assignment: CDR1 SGHTA and CDR2 FQGTGA. The CDR3 is made up of 15 amino acids. CDR3 nucleotide sequence: TGTGCCAGCAGCTTAGACATAGCCCCCCAAGAGACCCAGTACTTC. It encodes CASSLDIAPQETQYF.

A single count supports this clonotype. A much larger clonotype is one base distant, so this may be a read error. No conserved phenylalanine or tryptophan is present at the end of the CDR3, so a read error is the likely explanation. The chain couples TRBV7-2 to TRBJ2-1; 9 bases align to TRBD2. The CDR3 loop spans 15 amino acids. V dropped 4 bases and J dropped 4; count of bases not matched to a gene: 5. CDR1 SGHTA and CDR2 FQGNSA come from the germline V gene. CDR3 in DNA: TGTGCCAGCAGCTACATAGCGGGGGCATACAATGAGCAGTTCTAC. Residues: CASSYIAGAYNEQFY.

This clonotype was counted a few times. The J gene is TRBJ2-6, the V gene TRBV10-3; tentatively, D is TRBD1 (6 bases). This CDR3 is 15 amino acids long. Trimming left V 11 bases short and J 3 bases short, with 17 bases between. Germline CDR1 is ENHRY and CDR2 is SYGVKD. The DNA of the CDR3 is TGTGCCCTCCTGGGGCAGGGGTTTGGGGCCAACGTCCTGACTTTC. Translated: CALLGQGFGANVLTF.

This chain links TRBV6-1 with TRBJ1-2; D unresolved. The CDR3 spans 15 residues. The germline gives CDR1 MNHNS, CDR2 SASEGT. Trimming pared 1 base from V and 4 bases from J, leaving 13 bases between. The CDR3 loop reads CASSEGELAGYGYTF. The CDR3 DNA is TGTGCCAGCAGTGAAGGGGAACTGGCGGGCTATGGCTACACCTTC.

This clonotype was observed a handful of times. The chain carries TRBV27 and TRBJ2-5, with a weak D call TRBD1 (6 bases). Germline V lookup: CDR1 MNHEY, CDR2 SMNVEV (reference sequence). V was pared by 7 bases and J by 5 bases, with 11 bases between. The CDR3 runs to 12 residues. The CDR3 sequence: CASTTRGETQYF. The CDR3 region has the DNA TGTGCCAGCACCACGAGGGGGGAGACCCAGTACTTC.

This chain joins TRBV18 and TRBJ1-2, with D perhaps TRBD1 (5 bases). Germline assignment: CDR1 KGHSH and CDR2 LQKENI. V was pared by 3 bases and J by 4 bases, with 12 bases between. This CDR3 region has 14 residues. The CDR3 reads CASSPTWGLYGYTF. The CDR3 DNA sequence: TGTGCCAGCTCACCTACCTGGGGACTCTATGGCTACACCTTC. Looking up the rest from reference TRBV18 and TRBJ1-2 gives the full variable domain: NAGVMQNPRHLVRRRGQEARLRCSPMKGHSHVYWYRQLPEEGLKFMVYLQKENIIDESGMPKERFSAEFPKEGPSILRIQQVVRGDSAAYFCASSPTWGLYGYTFGSGTRLTVV.

The chain has TRBV5-6 and TRBJ2-2; a possible D gene is TRBD2 (5 bases). The CDR3 extends over 16 amino acids. Germline CDR1 reads SGHDT; CDR2 reads YYEEEE. The V gene lost 1 base and the J gene lost 0 bases, with 10 bases spanning the gap. The CDR3 protein is CASSLSGLSNTGELFF. CDR3 sequence (DNA): TGTGCCAGCAGCTTGTCAGGACTTTCGAACACCGGGGAGCTGTTTTTT.

The genes are TRBV2 and TRBJ1-6; no reliable D call. The CDR3 has 16 residues. V lost 0 bases to trimming and J lost 6 bases, with 12 bases between them. Germline V CDR1 and CDR2: SNHLY, FYNNEI. The CDR3, as DNA: TGTGCCAGCAGTGAAGCGGGCCACGGCCCTAATTCACCCCTCCACTTT. This encodes CASSEAGHGPNSPLHF.

The genes are TRBV7-8 and TRBJ1-4; the D gene is possibly TRBD1 (5 bases). V dropped 8 bases and J dropped 4 bases, with 14 bases sitting between them. This CDR3 is built from 14 residues. Germline lookup yields CDR1 SGHVS and CDR2 FQNEAQ. In DNA form, the CDR3 reads TGTGCCAGCGGCGGGGGGAAGAATAATGAAAAACTGTTTTTT. This gives the protein CASGGGKNNEKLFF. The full variable domain, in which reference TRBV7-8 and TRBJ1-4 provide the parts outside the CDR3, is GAGVSQSPRYKVAKRGQDVALRCDPISGHVSLFWYQQALGQGPEFLTYFQNEAQLDKSGLPSDRFFAERPEGSVSTLKIQRTQQEDSAVYLCASGGGKNNEKLFFGSGTQLSVL.

This clonotype was observed a few times. This chain's CDR3 is CASSLEDDYNEQFF. CDR3 DNA sequence: TGTGCCAGCAGCCTTGAAGACGACTACAATGAGCAGTTCTTC. V gene TRBV7-8 combines with J gene TRBJ2-1; D ambiguous. The CDR3 runs 14 residues. CDR1 is SGHVS and CDR2 is FQNEAQ in the germline V gene. V lost 5 bases and J 3 bases, leaving 11 bases between the germline ends.

V is TRBV3-1 and J is TRBJ1-1; D not resolved. The germline V gene has CDR1 LGHDT and CDR2 YNNKEL (reference sequence). Trimming stripped 4 bases from V and 2 bases from J, with 17 bases between. This CDR3 has 16 residues. This chain's CDR3 is CASSPVLSQLNTEAFF. The CDR3 DNA sequence: TGTGCCAGCAGCCCAGTTTTAAGCCAGCTAAACACTGAAGCTTTCTTT.

This clonotype showed up just once. The rearrangement uses TRBV15 and TRBJ2-2, with TRBD1 as a possible D gene (6 bases). This CDR3 comprises 16 residues. Germline V CDR1 and CDR2: LNHNV, YYDKDF (reference sequence). The V and J ends lost 3 bases and 0 bases respectively, with 11 bases between them. Written as DNA, the CDR3 is TGTGCCACCAGCAGGTACAGGGACGCGAACACCGGGGAGCTGTTTTTT. It translates to CATSRYRDANTGELFF.

Comment on this clonotype: Germline is not matched at one junction end, which may reflect a read error. This chain uses TRBV4-3 with TRBJ2-4; tentatively, D is TRBD2 (5 bases). Germline CDR1 LGHNA, CDR2 YSLEER. The CDR3 is made up of 16 amino acids. The CDR3 reads CASSEDPPGTKNIQYF. In nucleotides, the CDR3 is TGCGCCAGCAGCGAAGACCCCCCGGGGACCAAAAACATTCAGTACTTC.